These 8 T cell receptor beta chains were all obtained from the same sample, sequenced in a study of T cells in tuberculosis. Cells were sorted from thawed PBMC rested overnight and stained with GMM-loaded CD1B tetramer, viability dye and anti-CD3. CD1B tetramers were loaded with Rhodococcus equi-derived C32 glucose monomycolate. The assay was immunoSEQ multiplex PCR, and TCRdb's table has in-frame clones only and misses some. Of 50,000 to 65,000 clones in the sample, 88% were seen once. Material: CD1b-GMM tetramer-negative cells sorted from PBMCs. Source of these receptors: an adult woman with latent tuberculosis.

The gene calls are TRBV5-6 and TRBJ2-7, with TRBD1 matching 7 bases. Germline lookup yields CDR1 SGHDT and CDR2 YYEEEE. This CDR3 comprises 16 residues. V shed 1 base and J 2 bases; nucleotides not matched to a gene: 9. In DNA form, the CDR3 reads TGTGCCAGCAGCTTGCGTCTGGGACAGATTCCCTACGAGCAGTACTTC. Translation: CASSLRLGQIPYEQYF.

This clone has a single count. No conserved phenylalanine or tryptophan is present at the end of the CDR3, so a read error is the likely explanation. The chain has TRBV5-8 and TRBJ1-5; D is perhaps TRBD1 (5 bases). The germline V and J ends were trimmed by 0 bases and 6 bases, with 10 bases remaining between them. The CDR3 is made up of 14 amino acids. Germline V gives CDR1 SGHTS, CDR2 YDEGEE. DNA of the CDR3: TGTGCCAGCAGCTTGGACAGGAGACCTCAGCCCCAGCATCTT. This translates into CASSLDRRPQPQHL.

V and J are TRBV4-1 and TRBJ2-1; TRBD2 agrees at 8 bases. The V gene end was trimmed by 4 bases and the J gene end by 7 bases; junction bases not matched to a gene: 9. CDR3 length: 15 amino acids. The germline gives CDR1 MGHRA, CDR2 YSYEKL. CDR3: CASSPLRGGGNEQFF. In nucleotides, the CDR3 is TGCGCCAGCAGCCCCCTCCGGGGGGGCGGGAATGAGCAGTTCTTC.

This chain uses TRBV7-2 with TRBJ1-1; 8 bases line up with TRBD1. The CDR3 sequence is 13 residues long. The germline gives CDR1 SGHTA, CDR2 FQGNSA. V gave up 6 bases and J gave up 3 bases; unmatched junction bases: 3. DNA for the CDR3: TGTGCCAGCAGTGGACAGGGATACACTGAAGCTTTCTTT. Translated: CASSGQGYTEAFF.

The chain couples TRBV30 to TRBJ1-5; weak D call: TRBD1 (5 bases). CDR1 is GTSNPN, CDR2 SVGIG, per germline (reference sequence). Deletions cut 2 bases from V and 2 bases from J, with 7 bases between. The CDR3 is made up of 13 amino acids. In DNA form, the CDR3 reads TGTGCCTGGAGTAGCAGGGGCAATCAGCCCCAGCATTTT. This gives the protein CAWSSRGNQPQHF.

V gene TRBV4-2 combines with J gene TRBJ2-6; tentatively, D is TRBD1 (5 bases). Trimming removed 1 base at V and 0 bases at J, with 19 bases between. This CDR3 comprises 20 residues. Germline CDR1 LGHNA, CDR2 YNFKEQ. This CDR3 reads CASSQGGRVPFLSGANVLTF. CDR3 in DNA: TGTGCCAGCAGCCAAGGGGGCAGGGTCCCCTTTCTCTCTGGGGCCAACGTCCTGACTTTC.

The chain links TRBV14 to TRBJ2-1; the D gene is possibly TRBD1 (6 bases). From germline, CDR1 is SGHDN and CDR2 FVKESK. The CDR3 runs 16 residues. V lost 4 bases, J lost 2 bases, and 15 bases lay in between. CDR3 coding DNA: TGTGCCAGCAGCCGAACAGGGAGAGGGACCTACAATGAGCAGTTCTTC. Residues: CASSRTGRGTYNEQFF.

The CDR3 nucleotides are TGTGCCAGCAGCCAAGCGGCCACTAGCGGGAACCACGAGCAGTACTTC. The encoded protein is CASSQAATSGNHEQYF. The V call is TRBV4-2, the J call TRBJ2-7; the match to TRBD2 covers 10 bases. The V and J ends lost 1 base and 5 bases, in that order; junction bases with no gene match: 8. Germline V gives CDR1 LGHNA, CDR2 YNFKEQ. This CDR3 comprises 16 residues.